This T cell receptor beta chain stems from a study of blood T cell repertoires in COVID-19. Study-wide background: The United States, Italy and Spain provided the acute and convalescent COVID-19 samples.

Assay used: immunoSEQ multiplex PCR; TCRdb lists only in-frame clones, some missing. In the table there are tens of thousands of clones, 70% to 90% of which are singletons. Germline trimming cut 0 bases from V and 4 bases from J; bases unmatched to any gene: 8. Germline CDR1 and CDR2: SGHDT and YYEEEE. The CDR3 has 16 amino acids. The sample was peripheral blood. This sequence originates from a woman older than 75 with acute or convalescent COVID-19. This chain joins TRBV5-6 and TRBJ1-1, with 8 bases that match TRBD1. The CDR3 loop reads CASSLGTGTGGTEAFF. The CDR3, as DNA: TGTGCCAGCAGCTTGGGGACCGGGACAGGAGGCACTGAAGCTTTCTTT. Using reference TRBV5-6 and TRBJ1-1 for the parts outside the CDR3, the full variable domain is DAGVTQSPTHLIKTRGQQVTLRCSPKSGHDTVSWYQQALGQGPQFIFQYYEEEERQRGNFPDRFSGHQFPNYSSELNVNALLLGDSALYLCASSLGTGTGGTEAFFGQGTRLTVV.